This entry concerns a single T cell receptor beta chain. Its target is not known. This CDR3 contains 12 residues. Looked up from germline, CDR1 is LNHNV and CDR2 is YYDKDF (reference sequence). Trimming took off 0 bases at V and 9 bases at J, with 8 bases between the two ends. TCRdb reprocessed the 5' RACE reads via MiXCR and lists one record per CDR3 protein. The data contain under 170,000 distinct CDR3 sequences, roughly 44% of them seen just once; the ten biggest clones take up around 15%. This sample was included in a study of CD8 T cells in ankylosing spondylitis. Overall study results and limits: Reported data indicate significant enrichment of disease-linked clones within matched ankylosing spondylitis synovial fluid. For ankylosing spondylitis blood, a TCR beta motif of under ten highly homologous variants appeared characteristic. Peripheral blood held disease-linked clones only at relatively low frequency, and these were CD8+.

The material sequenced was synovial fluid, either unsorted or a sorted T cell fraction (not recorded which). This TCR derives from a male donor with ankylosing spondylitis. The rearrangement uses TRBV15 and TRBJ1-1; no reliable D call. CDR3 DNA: TGTGCCACCAGCAGAGATACCGCGAAAGCTTTCTTT. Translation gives CATSRDTAKAFF.